This TCR beta chain was captured in a study of response to subunit inactivated influenza vaccine. MiXCR was run by TCRdb on the RT-PCR reads, yielding one entry per CDR3 protein. The sample records roughly 460,000 distinct CDR3 sequences, about a tenth being singletons. This clonotype was picked up a small number of times. The V gene's germline CDR1 is MNHEY and CDR2 SVGEGT. V was cut by 6 bases and J by 1 base, with 13 bases left in between. The CDR3 is 15 residues long. The sequence was obtained from a man aged 50 to 60 who received an inactivated influenza vaccine. The sample was PBMCs from blood, taken roughly 45 days after vaccination. The chain employs TRBV6-2 or TRBV6-3 and TRBJ1-5, with a weak D call TRBD1 (6 bases). The CDR3 spells CASRGTGLSNQPQHF. The DNA of the CDR3 is TGTGCCAGCAGAGGAACAGGGTTGAGCAATCAGCCCCAGCATTTT.